The sequence of this T cell receptor beta chain was determined in a study of shared clonotypes between healthy human individuals. Study as a whole: The donor pool was made up of a couple of women and three men aged 18 to 49. Findings and caveats of the study: In having few donors, the study represented limited genetic and exposure-history diversity.

PCR replicates performed on unsorted PBMC used around 310 ng DNA, 25,000 to 35,000 T cell genomes. The assay was immunoSEQ multiplex PCR, and TCRdb's table has in-frame clones only and misses some. The profile shows about 510,000 clones, 70% to 80% of them singletons. On this clone: What it recognizes is unknown.

V dropped 7 bases and J dropped 5; count of bases not matched to a gene: 14. The germline V gene encodes CDR1 MRHNA and CDR2 SNTAGT. This CDR3 is built from 16 residues. Sequencing input: PBMCs. The genes are TRBV6-4 and TRBJ2-1; 7 nucleotides agree with TRBD2. The TCR was taken from a woman between 40 and 55 years old in good health. Some clones in this sample may be carry-over from other donors' samples. In DNA form, the CDR3 reads TGTGCCAGCACCCCCCAAGCGGCTAGCGGCCACAATGAGCAGTTCTTC. Translation: CASTPQAASGHNEQFF.